This TCR beta chain derives from a study of T cell responses to AZD1222 COVID-19 vaccine. Study details: The study pooled second doses at about 4 or about 12 weeks. Findings and caveats of the study: Increased Spike-specific TCR breadth and depth were observed after two AZD1222 doses. Spike was spanned by vaccine-associated CD4 TCRs, with dominance at 160-218 and 743-854. Among those given AZD1222, only 5 to 7 were seropositive at baseline.

Germline CDR1 is KGHSH and CDR2 is LQKENI. The CDR3 sequence is 14 residues long. Trimming shortened V by 3 bases and J by 3 bases, and 9 bases separated the two germline ends. Assay used: immunoSEQ multiplex PCR; TCRdb lists only in-frame clones, some missing. This sample has under 150,000 clones, with approximately 90% found just once. Turning to this clone: Its antigen is not known.

Sequencing was performed on peripheral blood, taken on day 0 of AZD1222 vaccination. The rearrangement links TRBV18 to TRBJ1-3, with D maybe TRBD1 (5 bases). The TCR comes from an adult in good health. The CDR3 loop reads CASSPKGLGNTIYF. CDR3 in DNA: TGTGCCAGCTCACCGAAGGGGCTTGGAAACACCATATATTTT.